This T cell receptor beta chain was captured in a study of blood T cell repertoires in COVID-19. Study-wide background: Acute-phase and convalescent COVID-19 samples originated in the United States, Italy and Spain. PBMCs, B-cell-depleted T cells, or T cells provided the cDNA or gDNA that made up the material.

V was trimmed by 1 base and J by 0 bases, leaving 12 bases between them. CDR1 is LGHDT and CDR2 is YNNKEL in the germline V gene (reference sequence). CDR3 length equals 16 residues. In the authors' workflow: Estimates of nucleated cell counts were drawn from the amplification of reference gene primers. Profiled with immunoSEQ multiplex PCR; TCRdb holds only in-frame clones, not every one. The V and J calls and clone size come from that table; D and trimming were worked out from the DNA. Among roughly 330,000 clones listed, over 75% were seen once. The chain carries TRBV3-1 (or the pseudogene TRBV3-2) and TRBJ1-1; D perhaps matches TRBD1 (5 bases). The receptor's source is a woman between 45 and 60 years old with active or convalescent COVID-19. The material sequenced was peripheral blood. CDR3 residues: CASSQGRDSLNTEAFF. DNA of the CDR3: TGTGCCAGCAGCCAAGGACGTGACAGTCTGAACACTGAAGCTTTCTTT.